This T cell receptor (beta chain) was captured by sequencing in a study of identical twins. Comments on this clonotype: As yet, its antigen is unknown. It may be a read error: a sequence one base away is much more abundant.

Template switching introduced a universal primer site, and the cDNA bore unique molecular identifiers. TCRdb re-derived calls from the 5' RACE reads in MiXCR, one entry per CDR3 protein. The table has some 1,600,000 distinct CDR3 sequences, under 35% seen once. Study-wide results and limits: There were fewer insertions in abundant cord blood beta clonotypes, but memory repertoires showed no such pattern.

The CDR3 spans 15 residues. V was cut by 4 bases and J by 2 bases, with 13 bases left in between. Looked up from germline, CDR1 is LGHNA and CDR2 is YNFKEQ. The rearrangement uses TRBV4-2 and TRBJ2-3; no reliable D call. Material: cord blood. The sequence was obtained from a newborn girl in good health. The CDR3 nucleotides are TGTGCCAGCAGCCCGACCTCAATTCCCACAGATACGCAGTATTTT. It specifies CASSPTSIPTDTQYF.